A selection of T cell receptor beta chains follows, all from one sample in a study of cytomegalovirus exposure and HLA in healthy donors. Assay: immunoSEQ multiplex PCR; the TCRdb copy retains only in-frame clones and omits some. The sample yields around 87,000 clones, over 75% seen once. Source material: PBMCs. Receptors originate from a girl aged 2-10 years in good health and CMV-seropositive. Both conserved end residues are part of each CDR3. A D gene is named only where the DNA matches it firmly. Expanded clones are given a class, and other clones once, few, many or no size at all.

cdr3_aa,cdr3_nt,d_call,clone_size,v_call,j_call
CASSYGKLAVYEQYF,TGTGCCAGCAGTTACGGGAAACTAGCGGTCTACGAGCAGTACTTC,TRBD2,few,TRBV6-5,TRBJ2-7
CASSDPHRGFGWTQYF,TGTGCCAGCAGTGACCCCCACCGGGGGTTCGGGTGGACCCAGTACTTC,NA,NA,TRBV6-1,TRBJ2-5
CASSRGGAPYGYTF,TGTGCCAGCAGCCGAGGGGGGGCCCCCTATGGCTACACCTTC,NA,NA,TRBV25-1,TRBJ1-2
CSAERTGPNEQFF,TGCAGCGCCGAAAGGACAGGGCCCAATGAGCAGTTCTTC,TRBD1,few,TRBV29-1,TRBJ2-1
CASSYSSGTGASGYTF,TGTGCCAGCAGTTACTCCAGTGGGACAGGGGCGTCCGGCTACACCTTC,TRBD1,once,TRBV6-5,TRBJ1-2
CASSRTSGMYEQFF,TGTGCTAGCAGCCGGACTAGCGGGATGTATGAGCAGTTCTTC,TRBD2,NA,TRBV7-7,TRBJ2-1
CASSDSRNTEAFF,TGTGCCAGCAGTGACTCGAGGAACACTGAAGCTTTCTTT,NA,NA,TRBV6-4,TRBJ1-1
CAWSAQGAYDEQYF,TGTGCCTGGAGTGCCCAGGGGGCGTACGACGAGCAGTACTTC,TRBD1,NA,TRBV30,TRBJ2-7
CASSLGAGESYEQYF,TGTGCTAGCAGCTTAGGAGCGGGAGAATCTTACGAGCAGTACTTC,TRBD2,NA,TRBV7-7,TRBJ2-7
CAWSYRQEQFF,TGTGCCTGGTCGTACCGCCAGGAGCAGTTCTTC,NA,NA,TRBV30,TRBJ2-1
CATISGSSYNEQFF,TGTGCCACCATTAGCGGAAGCTCCTACAATGAGCAGTTCTTC,NA,NA,TRBV10-3,TRBJ2-1
CATRAFATNEKLFF,TGTGCCACCAGAGCCTTTGCAACTAATGAAAAACTGTTTTTT,NA,NA,TRBV15,TRBJ1-4
CASSLGVGTGEETQYF,TGTGCCAGCAGCTTAGGAGTCGGGACAGGGGAAGAGACCCAGTACTTC,TRBD1,once,TRBV7-8,TRBJ2-5
CASSVGFLGGLAQETQYF,TGTGCCAGCAGCGTAGGTTTTTTGGGGGGACTAGCGCAAGAGACCCAGTACTTC,TRBD2,NA,TRBV9,TRBJ2-5
CASGLAGGIQETQYF,TGTGCCAGCGGACTAGCGGGAGGGATTCAAGAGACCCAGTACTTC,TRBD2,NA,TRBV6-1,TRBJ2-5
CAWSGSRVLSGASSYEQYF,TGTGCCTGGAGTGGATCCCGGGTGCTTAGCGGGGCGAGCTCCTACGAGCAGTACTTC,TRBD2,NA,TRBV30,TRBJ2-7
CSVGGTAYGYTF,TGCAGCGTTGGCGGGACGGCGTATGGCTACACCTTC,NA,NA,TRBV29-1,TRBJ1-2
CASSSAYEQYF,TGTGCCAGCAGCTCCGCCTACGAGCAGTACTTC,NA,NA,TRBV11-2,TRBJ2-7
CASSLHLAGGEQYF,TGTGCCAGCAGCCTACACCTAGCGGGAGGCGAGCAGTATTTT,TRBD2,NA,TRBV6-5,TRBJ2-3
CSAGTGNTIYF,TGCAGTGCCGGGACAGGAAACACCATATATTTT,NA,NA,TRBV20-1,TRBJ1-3
CASSPPSGTNTGELFF,TGTGCCAGCTCACCACCGAGCGGGACGAACACCGGGGAGCTGTTTTTT,TRBD2,NA,TRBV18,TRBJ2-2
CASSPIGTQYF,TGTGCCAGCAGCCCGATCGGGACCCAGTACTTC,NA,NA,TRBV7-8,TRBJ2-5
CASSSQDRNTEAFF,TGTGCCAGTAGTAGTCAGGACAGGAACACTGAAGCTTTCTTT,NA,NA,TRBV19,TRBJ1-1
CASSLFLDNEQFF,TGTGCCAGCAGCCTCTTTCTAGACAATGAGCAGTTCTTC,NA,NA,TRBV11-3,TRBJ2-1
CASQQGNSNQPQHF,TGTGCCAGTCAACAGGGAAATAGCAATCAGCCCCAGCATTTT,NA,NA,TRBV19,TRBJ1-5
CASSESRDRGFTEAFF,TGTGCCAGCAGCGAAAGCCGGGACAGAGGTTTTACTGAAGCTTTCTTT,TRBD1,NA,TRBV9,TRBJ1-1
CASSRQGRNTIYF,TGTGCCAGCAGTAGACAGGGTAGGAACACCATATATTTT,TRBD1,few,TRBV6-6,TRBJ1-3
CASSYLSGTAYEQYF,TGTGCCAGCAGTTACTTGTCCGGGACAGCCTACGAGCAGTACTTC,TRBD1,NA,TRBV6-5,TRBJ2-7
CASTLSLVGELFF,TGTGCCAGCACCCTGAGCCTAGTCGGGGAGCTGTTTTTT,NA,NA,TRBV7-9,TRBJ2-2
CATSKGQGLNQPQHF,TGTGCCACCAGCAAGGGACAGGGGTTAAATCAGCCCCAGCATTTT,TRBD1,NA,TRBV15,TRBJ1-5
CASSQGDLGKEELFF,TGTGCCAGCAGCCAAGGGGATTTGGGCAAGGAGGAACTGTTTTTT,NA,NA,TRBV4-2,TRBJ1-4
CASSPHRSSGAYNEQFF,TGTGCCAGCAGTCCCCACCGTTCTAGCGGGGCATACAATGAGCAGTTCTTC,TRBD2,NA,TRBV27,TRBJ2-1
CASSVAGENTEAFF,TGTGCCAGCAGCGTAGCAGGGGAGAACACTGAAGCTTTCTTT,NA,NA,TRBV9,TRBJ1-1
CASSYAGAQFF,TGTGCCAGCAGTTACGCTGGAGCACAGTTCTTC,NA,few,TRBV6-6,TRBJ2-1
CASSLRGEITDTQYF,TGTGCCAGCAGCTTACGCGGGGAGATCACAGATACGCAGTATTTT,NA,NA,TRBV7-2,TRBJ2-3
CASSYDLAGVEQFF,TGTGCCAGCAGTTACGACCTAGCGGGAGTTGAGCAGTTCTTC,TRBD2,NA,TRBV6-6,TRBJ2-1
CASSNIGGSSTDTQYF,TGTGCCAGCAGCAACATTGGCGGGAGCTCCACAGATACGCAGTATTTT,TRBD2,NA,TRBV7-2,TRBJ2-3
CASSKTGGADTQYF,TGTGCCAGCAGCAAGACAGGGGGCGCAGATACGCAGTATTTT,TRBD1,NA,TRBV7-2,TRBJ2-3
CASSAWGRDRGMKAFF,TGTGCCAGCAGCGCCTGGGGCCGGGACAGGGGCATGAAAGCTTTCTTT,TRBD1,NA,TRBV16,TRBJ1-1
CASSLWDGTGRNEQYF,TGTGCCAGCAGTTTATGGGACGGGACAGGGCGCAACGAGCAGTACTTC,TRBD1,NA,TRBV28,TRBJ2-7
CASSTSGYPKEQYF,TGTGCCAGCAGTACTAGCGGGTACCCGAAGGAGCAGTACTTC,TRBD2,NA,TRBV6-5,TRBJ2-7
CASSLIPGTGDYEQYF,TGTGCCAGCAGTCTGATCCCAGGGACAGGGGACTACGAGCAGTACTTC,TRBD1,once,TRBV28,TRBJ2-7
CASSSPFYEQYF,TGTGCCAGCAGTTCTCCCTTTTACGAGCAGTACTTC,NA,few,TRBV28,TRBJ2-7
CASSNGLAASGELFF,TGTGCCAGCAGTAACGGACTAGCGGCCTCCGGGGAGCTGTTTTTT,TRBD2,NA,TRBV6-1,TRBJ2-2
CASSTRHRGNTEAFF,TGTGCCAGTAGCACCCGCCATCGCGGGAACACTGAAGCTTTCTTT,NA,once,TRBV19,TRBJ1-1
CARPLDRWFYEQYF,TGTGCCAGACCGCTTGACAGATGGTTCTACGAGCAGTACTTC,NA,NA,TRBV21-1,TRBJ2-7
CASSFPDRTEAFF,TGTGCCAGCAGCTTCCCGGACAGGACTGAAGCTTTCTTT,TRBD1,NA,TRBV7-9,TRBJ1-1
CSVTLAGERYNEQFF,TGCAGCGTTACTTTAGCGGGAGAAAGGTACAATGAGCAGTTCTTC,TRBD2,NA,TRBV29-1,TRBJ2-1
CASSFTGANTEAFF,TGCGCCAGCAGCTTTACAGGGGCAAACACTGAAGCTTTCTTT,TRBD1,NA,TRBV5-1,TRBJ1-1
CASSLGANYGYTF,TGTGCCAGCAGCTTGGGGGCCAATTATGGCTACACCTTC,NA,NA,TRBV28,TRBJ1-2
CASFQSMNTEAFF,TGTGCCAGCTTTCAGTCGATGAACACTGAAGCTTTCTTT,NA,once,TRBV18,TRBJ1-1
CAMTQGLNTEAFF,TGTGCCATGACCCAGGGCCTGAACACTGAAGCTTTCTTT,NA,few,TRBV10-3,TRBJ1-1
CSVTPGQGAYEQYF,TGCAGCGTGACTCCGGGACAGGGGGCCTACGAGCAGTACTTC,TRBD1,NA,TRBV29-1,TRBJ2-7
CASSLGVSNTEAFF,TGTGCCAGCAGTCTAGGGGTGTCGAACACTGAAGCTTTCTTT,NA,NA,TRBV27,TRBJ1-1
CASSLGPSRHTQYF,TGTGCCAGCAGCTTAGGACCCTCGAGGCATACGCAGTATTTT,NA,NA,TRBV7-8,TRBJ2-3
CASSPGTSTLNEQFF,TGTGCCAGCAGTCCCGGGACTAGCACGTTAAATGAGCAGTTCTTC,TRBD2,NA,TRBV2,TRBJ2-1
CASSFGVGSYEQYF,TGTGCCAGCAGCTTCGGTGTCGGCTCCTACGAGCAGTACTTC,NA,NA,TRBV11-2,TRBJ2-7
CASSLSGREAFF,TGTGCCAGCAGTTTATCCGGCAGGGAAGCTTTCTTT,NA,NA,TRBV27,TRBJ1-1
CASSRGQVSSYEQYF,TGTGCCAGCAGCCGTGGACAGGTGAGCTCCTACGAGCAGTACTTC,TRBD1,once,TRBV27,TRBJ2-7
CASSLTGDSNQPQHF,TGTGCCAGCTCCCTGACAGGGGATAGCAATCAGCCCCAGCATTTT,TRBD1,NA,TRBV18,TRBJ1-5